These 8 T cell receptor beta chains originate from one sample sequenced in a study of T cell responses to AZD1222 COVID-19 vaccine. The assay was immunoSEQ multiplex PCR, and TCRdb's table has in-frame clones only and misses some. The sample contains 150,000 to 200,000 clones, about 90% of which appear only once. Sample: peripheral blood, taken 28 days after the second dose of the MenACWY control vaccine. These receptors were taken from an adult who received the MenACWY meningococcal vaccine as a control.

This chain links TRBV3-1 (or the pseudogene TRBV3-2) with TRBJ1-2, with D unresolved. The CDR3 extends over 16 amino acids. The germline gives CDR1 LGHDT, CDR2 YNNKEL (reference sequence). V lost 1 base and J lost 2, with 14 bases in between. The chain's CDR3 is CASSQVVDRGNYGYTF. CDR3 coding DNA: TGTGCCAGCAGCCAAGTAGTCGACCGGGGAAACTATGGCTACACCTTC.

The CDR3 bases are TGTGCCAGCGGTTCCAGCGGTAACACCGGGGAGCTGTTTTTT. This translates into CASGSSGNTGELFF. J is TRBJ2-2 and V is TRBV2; tentative D call: TRBD2 (5 bases). Deletions cut 8 bases from V and 2 bases from J, with 12 bases between. From germline, CDR1 is SNHLY and CDR2 FYNNEI. CDR3 length: 14 residues. Based on the CDR3 plus reference TRBV2 and TRBJ2-2, the full variable domain is EPEVTQTPSHQVTQMGQEVILRCVPISNHLYFYWYRQILGQKVEFLVSFYNNEISEKSEIFDDQFSVERPDGSNFTLKIRSTKLEDSAMYFCASGSSGNTGELFFGEGSRLTVL.

The chain couples TRBV7-9 to TRBJ2-1; D uncertain. The V gene lost 0 bases and the J gene lost 9 bases, with 3 bases spanning the gap. Germline loops: CDR1 SEHNR, CDR2 FQNEAQ (reference sequence). This CDR3 is 11 amino acids long. The CDR3 coding sequence is TGTGCCAGCAGCTTAGCCGGTGAGCAGTTCTTC. Translated: CASSLAGEQFF.

V is TRBV5-1 and J is TRBJ2-5; perhaps TRBD2 as D (6 bases). Trimming removed 4 bases from V and 2 bases from J, with 12 bases in between. Germline V lookup: CDR1 SGHRS, CDR2 YFSETQ. This CDR3 has 14 amino acids. The CDR3, as DNA: TGCGCCAGCAGCCCGTGGGGAGGTCAAGAGACCCAGTACTTC. It specifies CASSPWGGQETQYF.

This chain joins TRBV7-9 and TRBJ2-7, with 8 bases fitting TRBD1. Germline V CDR1 and CDR2: SEHNR, FQNEAQ (reference sequence). The CDR3 runs to 15 residues. Unmatched junction bases numbered 6, after V lost 3 bases and J lost 2 bases. CDR3 sequence (DNA): TGTGCCAGCAGCTTTATGCGGACAGGGCCCTACGAGCAGTACTTC. Translation gives CASSFMRTGPYEQYF.

V usage is TRBV7-2 and J usage is TRBJ1-2; D is ambiguous. The length of the CDR3 is 16 residues. Trimming shortened V by 1 base and J by 4 bases, and 16 bases separated the two germline ends. Germline CDR1 is SGHTA and CDR2 is FQGNSA. Here the CDR3 reads CASSLGSRLGSYGYTF. The DNA of the CDR3 is TGTGCCAGCAGCTTAGGCTCCCGCTTGGGAAGCTATGGCTACACCTTC.

The V gene is TRBV6-4, the J gene TRBJ1-5; unclear D gene. This CDR3 is built from 15 residues. The V gene's germline CDR1 is MRHNA and CDR2 SNTAGT. V was trimmed by 3 bases and J by 0 bases, leaving 9 bases between them. The CDR3 nucleotides are TGTGCCAGCAGTGAAAACAGTTATAGCAATCAGCCCCAGCATTTT. It is translated as CASSENSYSNQPQHF.

This chain links TRBV9 with TRBJ2-1; TRBD1 might be the D (6 bases). V lost 3 bases, J lost 6 bases, and 13 bases lay in between. CDR1 is SGDLS, CDR2 YYNGEE, per germline. CDR3 size: 14 residues. The CDR3 sequence: CASSATGFGNEQFF. DNA of the CDR3: TGTGCCAGCAGCGCAACAGGGTTCGGCAATGAGCAGTTCTTC.